The subject of this entry is one T cell receptor beta chain. Its antigen is unknown. Cultured CD4+ T cell DNA underwent sequencing with the Oncomine TCR Beta short-read assay. TCRdb called the PCR reads again in MiXCR, with one record for every CDR3 protein. The sample records about 26,000 distinct CDR3 sequences, about 40% being singletons. This sample is drawn from a study of vaccination and CD4 T cells after COVID-19. The wider study: There were two doses of either BNT162b2 or mRNA-1273 vaccine given to participants. Samples were collected from three convalescent patients on day 14 and on days 161 to 241 after vaccination.

Overall study results and limits: Within convalescent individuals, 304 out of 307 vaccine-specific clones proved to be spike mono-reactive.

As to time point: late sampling 161 to 241 days after vaccination in three convalescent patients. Treatment here: approximately 9-day PBMC culture with coronavirus spike peptide pools or control peptides (ViraFEST assay). This clonotype was obtained from a human donor who had recovered from COVID-19. Material: CD4+ T cells from blood, cultured in vitro, obtained about 7 months after SARS-CoV-2 vaccination.

CDR3 residues: CASRPRQGKVSGANVLTF. CDR3 nucleotide sequence: TGTGCCAGCAGACCTCGACAGGGTAAAGTGTCTGGGGCCAACGTCCTGACTTTC. V is TRBV28 and J is TRBJ2-6; the match to TRBD1 covers 7 bases. With 6 bases clipped from V and 1 base from J, the junction kept 12 bases outside the gene matches. The germline CDR1 and CDR2 sequences are MDHEN and SYDVKM. The CDR3 runs to 18 residues.